This T cell receptor (beta chain) was identified during a study of CD8 T cells in ankylosing spondylitis. This clonotype was seen a few times. TCRdb analysed the 5' RACE reads with MiXCR anew, one entry per CDR3 protein. The table includes 45,000 to 65,000 distinct CDR3 sequences, about 7.8% detected once. The receptor was isolated from a female donor with ankylosing spondylitis or in good health (not recorded which). The sample taken for sequencing was blood, either unsorted or a sorted T cell fraction (not recorded which).

The CDR3 reads CASSLGQGYNEKLFF. In DNA form, the CDR3 reads TGTGCCAGCAGCTTGGGACAGGGTTATAATGAAAAACTGTTTTTT. The chain joins TRBV7-2 to TRBJ1-4, with 9 bases aligning to TRBD1. The junction had 3 bases not matched to a gene; V was cut back by 3 bases and J by 4 bases. The germline gives CDR1 SGHTA, CDR2 FQGNSA. The CDR3 has 15 amino acids.